The next 18 T cell receptor beta chains were all read from a single sample in a study of persistence of HIV-infected CD4 T cells. Cells were stimulated with CMV-infected fibroblast lysates at 8 to 10 ug/mL. CD40L/CD69 double-negative CD45RO-high memory CD4+ T cells were collected. This was the immunoSEQ version 4 assay in survey mode. Measured with immunoSEQ multiplex PCR; TCRdb has only the in-frame clones, and not every one. The sample lists 25,000 to 35,000 clones; 82% were seen once. Their antigen targets remain unknown. The sample here was CD4+ T cells sorted from PBMCs after 18-hour stimulation, taken from a patient who received antiretroviral therapy. The receptors shown here come from an adult man with HIV who was CMV-seropositive.

The chain links TRBV7-2 to TRBJ1-2, with no clear D. The V and J ends lost 1 base and 0 bases respectively, with 6 bases between them. Germline V CDR1 and CDR2: SGHTA, FQGNSA. This CDR3 region has 14 residues. This CDR3 is CASSLEGSNYGYTF. The CDR3 region has the DNA TGTGCCAGCAGCTTAGAGGGATCTAACTATGGCTACACCTTC.

This clone occurred once. The chain employs TRBV7-9 and TRBJ2-1, with 8 bases aligning to TRBD2. The length of the CDR3 is 14 residues. CDR1 SEHNR and CDR2 FQNEAQ come from the germline V gene (reference sequence). V dropped 5 bases and J dropped 9; count of bases not matched to a gene: 9. DNA for the CDR3: TGTGCCAGCAGCCCCGCCGGGACTAGGGGTGAGCAGTTCTTC. As protein: CASSPAGTRGEQFF.

The V and J genes are TRBV5-4 and TRBJ2-3, with 7 bases fitting TRBD1. CDR1 and CDR2 (germline): SGHNT, YYREEE (reference sequence). The trim removed 4 bases at V and 0 bases at J, leaving 5 bases unmatched. The CDR3 loop spans 15 amino acids. The CDR3 nucleotides are TGTGCCAGCAGCGACCCGGGACAGAGCACAGATACGCAGTATTTT. Encoded protein: CASSDPGQSTDTQYF. Looking up the rest from reference TRBV5-4 and TRBJ2-3 gives the full variable domain: ETGVTQSPTHLIKTRGQQVTLRCSSQSGHNTVSWYQQALGQGPQFIFQYYREEENGRGNFPPRFSGLQFPNYSSELNVNALELDDSALYLCASSDPGQSTDTQYFGPGTRLTVL.

V and J are TRBV5-1 and TRBJ2-1, with 7 bases lining up with TRBD1. The CDR3 loop spans 15 amino acids. Germline V gives CDR1 SGHRS, CDR2 YFSETQ. V dropped 0 bases and J dropped 5; count of bases not matched to a gene: 5. CDR3 region: CASSLDTGQHNEQFF. For the CDR3, the DNA is TGCGCCAGCAGCTTGGATACGGGACAGCACAATGAGCAGTTCTTC.

V and J are TRBV5-4 and TRBJ2-3; 11 nucleotides line up with TRBD2. The CDR3 is 16 residues long. Germline V gene sequence: CDR1 SGHNT, CDR2 YYREEE (reference sequence). J gave up 5 bases and V 4 bases, and 9 bases lay outside the gene matches. The CDR3 sequence: CASSRSASGGLDTQYF. The CDR3 nucleotides read TGTGCCAGCAGCCGTTCCGCTAGCGGGGGGTTAGATACGCAGTATTTT.

The chain has TRBV7-9 and TRBJ2-3; 8 bases are a match to TRBD1. With 6 bases clipped from V and 3 bases from J, the junction kept 8 bases outside the gene matches. Germline V gene sequence: CDR1 SEHNR, CDR2 FQNEAQ (reference sequence). This CDR3 region has 15 residues. CDR3 DNA sequence: TGTGCCAGCAGGCGCGACAGGGGTTCAACAGATACGCAGTATTTT. This sequence encodes CASRRDRGSTDTQYF.

The chain is built from TRBV9 and TRBJ1-4, with D possibly TRBD1 on 5 matching bases. This CDR3 is built from 16 residues. V lost 0 bases, J lost 8 bases, and 17 bases lay in between. Germline V gene sequence: CDR1 SGDLS, CDR2 YYNGEE. The CDR3 reads CASSVEFPREGEKLFF. In DNA form, the CDR3 reads TGTGCCAGCAGCGTAGAGTTCCCCAGGGAGGGAGAAAAACTGTTTTTT.

V usage is TRBV7-8 and J usage is TRBJ2-3; the D gene could be TRBD1 or TRBD2 (6 bases each). The V end lost 5 bases, the J end lost 9 bases, and 24 bases lay between the germline ends. CDR1 and CDR2 from the germline V gene are SGHVS and FQNEAQ. CDR3 length equals 16 residues. CDR3 amino acids: CASSITSLPSTGTQYF. CDR3 nucleotides: TGTGCCAGCAGCATTACTAGCTTGCCTAGCACAGGGACGCAGTATTTT. Full variable domain (outside the CDR3, taken from reference TRBV7-8 and TRBJ2-3): GAGVSQSPRYKVAKRGQDVALRCDPISGHVSLFWYQQALGQGPEFLTYFQNEAQLDKSGLPSDRFFAERPEGSVSTLKIQRTQQEDSAVYLCASSITSLPSTGTQYFGPGTRLTVL.

The DNA for the CDR3 is TGTGCCAGTAGTGTTTCCCGGGAAGGGGTCAATGAGCAGTTCTTC. This codes for CASSVSREGVNEQFF. The V and J genes are TRBV19 and TRBJ2-1, with D perhaps assigned TRBD1 or TRBD2 (5 bases each). The ends were cut back, 5 bases at V and 6 bases at J, with 17 bases in the middle. CDR3 length: 15 residues. CDR1 LNHDA and CDR2 SQIVND come from the germline V gene (reference sequence).

The gene calls are TRBV20-1 and TRBJ1-2; 8 bases agree with TRBD1. With V trimmed by 7 bases and J by 6 bases, 4 bases remained unmatched. The germline gives CDR1 DFQATT, CDR2 SNEGSKA (reference sequence). This CDR3 has 11 amino acids. The CDR3 nucleotides read TGCAGTGTTGAGACAGGGGATGGCTACACCTTC. Protein: CSVETGDGYTF.

V and J are TRBV20-1 and TRBJ1-4; D unclear. Germline V CDR1 and CDR2: DFQATT, SNEGSKA (reference sequence). This CDR3 is built from 10 residues. The V end lost 3 bases, the J end lost 10 bases, and 6 bases lay between the germline ends. The CDR3 DNA reads TGCAGTGCTAGTAACGTAAAACTGTTTTTT. Translated, it gives CSASNVKLFF.

The chain employs TRBV5-1 and TRBJ1-5, with D unresolved. The germline gives CDR1 SGHRS, CDR2 YFSETQ. Trimming stripped 1 base from V and 1 base from J, with 3 bases between. The CDR3 has 13 amino acids. This CDR3 is CASSLMSNQPQHF. In DNA form, the CDR3 reads TGCGCCAGCAGCTTGATGAGCAATCAGCCCCAGCATTTT.

This clone was recorded only once. This rearrangement joins TRBV7-3 to TRBJ2-1; D perhaps matches TRBD1 (6 bases). The CDR3 covers 15 residues. CDR1 is SGHTA, CDR2 FQGTGA, per germline. Trimming pared 0 bases from V and 5 bases from J, leaving 11 bases between. The CDR3 reads CASSLTNGQNNEQFF. CDR3 coding DNA: TGTGCCAGCAGCTTAACCAATGGACAGAACAATGAGCAGTTCTTC.

V gene TRBV21-1 combines with J gene TRBJ1-1. TRBV21-1 is designated a pseudogene. The CDR3 runs 16 residues. The CDR3 nucleotides are TGTGCCAGCAGCTGTTACAGGGAGGATGGCGGCACTGAAGCTTTCTTT. Its protein is CASSCYREDGGTEAFF.

The CDR3 loop is CASSQRETQYF. CDR3 DNA: TGTGCCAGCAGCCAACGAGAGACCCAGTACTTC. J is TRBJ2-5 and V is TRBV7-9; D not certain. Germline CDR1 SEHNR, CDR2 FQNEAQ (reference sequence). V lost 5 bases and J 4 bases, leaving 5 bases between the germline ends. This CDR3 has 11 residues.

The rearrangement links TRBV6-5 to TRBJ1-2; D not resolved. CDR1 and CDR2 from the germline V gene are MNHEY and SVGAGI. Trimming removed 7 bases from V and 3 bases from J, with 3 bases in between. CDR3 length equals 10 residues. The DNA of the CDR3 is TGTGCCAGCAATGACTATGGCTACACCTTC. Translating gives CASNDYGYTF.

V usage is TRBV18 and J usage is TRBJ1-2, with D perhaps TRBD1 (5 bases). In germline, CDR1 is KGHSH, CDR2 LQKENI. The V gene lost 4 bases and the J gene lost 0 bases, with 12 bases spanning the gap. The CDR3 covers 15 residues. The CDR3 DNA is TGTGCCAGCTCACTGCAGGGAATTCCTAACTATGGCTACACCTTC. Encoded protein: CASSLQGIPNYGYTF.

This chain joins TRBV6-1 and TRBJ2-1; 7 bases are a match to TRBD2. CDR3 length equals 13 residues. The trim removed 2 bases at V and 15 bases at J, leaving 10 bases unmatched. CDR1 is MNHNS, CDR2 SASEGT, per germline. As DNA, the CDR3 is TGTGCCAGCAGTGAAAGTTTGGCGGGAGCCCTGTTCTTC. Its protein product is CASSESLAGALFF.